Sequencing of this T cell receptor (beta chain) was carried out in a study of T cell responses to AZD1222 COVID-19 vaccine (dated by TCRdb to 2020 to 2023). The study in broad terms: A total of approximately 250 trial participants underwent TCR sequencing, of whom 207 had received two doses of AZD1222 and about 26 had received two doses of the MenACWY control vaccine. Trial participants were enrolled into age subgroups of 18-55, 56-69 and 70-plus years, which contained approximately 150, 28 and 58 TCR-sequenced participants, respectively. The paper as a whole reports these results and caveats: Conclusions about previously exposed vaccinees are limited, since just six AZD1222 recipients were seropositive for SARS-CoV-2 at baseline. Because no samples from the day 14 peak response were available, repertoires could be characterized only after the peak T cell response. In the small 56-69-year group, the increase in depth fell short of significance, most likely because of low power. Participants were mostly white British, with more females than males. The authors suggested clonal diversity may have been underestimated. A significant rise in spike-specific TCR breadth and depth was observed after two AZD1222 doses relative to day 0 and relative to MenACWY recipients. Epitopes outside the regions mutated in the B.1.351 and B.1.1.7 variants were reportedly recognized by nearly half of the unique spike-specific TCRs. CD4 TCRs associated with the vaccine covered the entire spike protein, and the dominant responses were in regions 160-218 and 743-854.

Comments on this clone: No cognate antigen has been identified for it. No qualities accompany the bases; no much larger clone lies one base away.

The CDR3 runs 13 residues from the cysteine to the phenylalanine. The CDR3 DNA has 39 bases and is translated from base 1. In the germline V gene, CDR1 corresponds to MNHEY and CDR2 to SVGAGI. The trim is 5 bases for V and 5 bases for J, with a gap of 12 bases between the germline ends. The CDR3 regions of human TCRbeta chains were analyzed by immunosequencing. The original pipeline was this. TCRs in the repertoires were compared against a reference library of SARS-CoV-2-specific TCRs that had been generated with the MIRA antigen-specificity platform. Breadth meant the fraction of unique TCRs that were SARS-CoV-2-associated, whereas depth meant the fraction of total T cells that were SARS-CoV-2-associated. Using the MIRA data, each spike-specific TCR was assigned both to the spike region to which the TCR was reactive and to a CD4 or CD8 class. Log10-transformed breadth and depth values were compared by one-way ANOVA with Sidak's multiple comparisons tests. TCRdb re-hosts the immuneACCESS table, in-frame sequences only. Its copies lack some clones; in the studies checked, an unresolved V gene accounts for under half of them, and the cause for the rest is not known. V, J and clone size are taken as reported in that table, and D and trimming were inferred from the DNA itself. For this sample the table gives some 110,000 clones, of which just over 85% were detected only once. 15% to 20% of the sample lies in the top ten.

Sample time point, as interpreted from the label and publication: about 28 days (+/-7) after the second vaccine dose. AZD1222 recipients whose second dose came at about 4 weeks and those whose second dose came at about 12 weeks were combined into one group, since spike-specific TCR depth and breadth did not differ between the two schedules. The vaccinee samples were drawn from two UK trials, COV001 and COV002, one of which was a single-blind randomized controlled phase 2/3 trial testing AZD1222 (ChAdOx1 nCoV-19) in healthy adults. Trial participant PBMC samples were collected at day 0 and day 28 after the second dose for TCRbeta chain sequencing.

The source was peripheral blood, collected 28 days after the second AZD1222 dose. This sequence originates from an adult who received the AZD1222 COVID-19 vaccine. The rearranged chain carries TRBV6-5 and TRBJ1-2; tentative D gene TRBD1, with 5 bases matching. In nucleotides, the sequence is TGTGCCAGCAGTCGGGACCAGGCGTATGGCTACACCTTC. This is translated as CASSRDQAYGYTF.